Below, one T cell receptor beta chain is given with its context. Its antigen remains unknown. This table comes from immunoSEQ multiplex PCR, and its TCRdb copy is limited to in-frame clones, with some not included. Of 110,000 to 150,000 clones in the sample, 80% to 90% were seen once. This sample is drawn from a study of cytomegalovirus exposure and HLA in healthy donors. Broader study findings: The study labeled approximately 150 TCR beta chains cytomegalovirus-associated.

With 3 bases clipped from V and 8 bases from J, the junction kept 9 bases outside the gene matches. The CDR3 is 16 residues long. Germline CDR1 is LGHNA and CDR2 is YSLEER. The specimen sequenced was PBMCs. The chain has TRBV4-3 and TRBJ2-1; 11 nucleotides align to TRBD2. This TCR was recovered from a woman between 18 and 30 years old in good health and CMV-seropositive. CDR3 protein: CASSQGLAGGQYEQFF. For the CDR3, the DNA is TGCGCCAGCAGCCAGGGATTAGCGGGGGGGCAATATGAGCAGTTCTTC.